One and the same sample provided the 26 T cell receptor beta chains below, sequenced in a study of T-cell memory formation after mild COVID-19. MiXCR, applied by TCRdb to the 5' RACE reads, yields one record per CDR3 protein. The sample includes about 610,000 distinct CDR3 sequences, 15% to 20% of them seen just once. Sequencing input: PBMCs or a T cell subset sorted from them (not recorded which). Receptors originate from an adult woman who had mild COVID-19 (a few samples of this study predate the infection). Cell type and time point are not known.

This clonotype has just a few counts. V and J are TRBV27 and TRBJ2-1; D unclear. The CDR3 is 15 residues long. Looked up from germline, CDR1 is MNHEY and CDR2 is SMNVEV (reference sequence). V dropped 7 bases and J dropped 7 bases, with 20 bases sitting between them. The CDR3 is CASKFVGLDGNEQFF. DNA for the CDR3: TGTGCCAGCAAGTTTGTGGGCCTGGATGGGAATGAGCAGTTCTTC.

This clonotype was recorded a few times. This chain connects TRBV7-9 to TRBJ2-5; the D gene could be TRBD1 or TRBD2 (5 bases each). The CDR3 loop spans 18 amino acids. Germline CDR1 SEHNR, CDR2 FQNEAQ (reference sequence). Trimming took 1 base from V and 4 from J, leaving 22 bases between them. The CDR3: CASSLVPGTSPGGETQYF. The CDR3 DNA reads as TGTGCCAGCAGCTTAGTCCCGGGAACGAGCCCTGGGGGAGAGACCCAGTACTTC. The full variable domain, its missing parts supplied by reference TRBV7-9 and TRBJ2-5, is DTGVSQNPRHKITKRGQNVTFRCDPISEHNRLYWYRQTLGQGPEFLTYFQNEAQLEKSRLLSDRFSAERPKGSFSTLEIQRTEQGDSAMYLCASSLVPGTSPGGETQYFGPGTRLLVL.

This clonotype was counted between two and nine times. The chain couples TRBV7-3 to TRBJ2-3; D is tentatively TRBD1 or TRBD2 (5 bases each). This CDR3 has 15 amino acids. V gave up 5 bases and J gave up 0 bases, with 12 bases separating them. Looked up from germline, CDR1 is SGHTA and CDR2 is FQGTGA. The CDR3 sequence: CASSPGAESTDTQYF. In nucleotides, the CDR3 is TGTGCCAGCAGCCCCGGGGCAGAGAGCACAGATACGCAGTATTTT.

This clonotype has only a few counts. The rearrangement uses TRBV7-9 and TRBJ2-7; no firm D call. Germline CDR1 reads SEHNR; CDR2 reads FQNEAQ (reference sequence). V was clipped by 8 bases and J by 2 bases, with 13 bases between them. The CDR3 spans 13 residues. The DNA of the CDR3 is TGTGCCAGCGGCCAGGCCGCCGCCTACGAGCAGTACTTC. This codes for CASGQAAAYEQYF.

The CDR3: CASSLVQAFYNEQFF. The CDR3 coding sequence is TGTGCCAGCAGCTTAGTACAGGCCTTCTACAATGAGCAGTTCTTC. The V call is TRBV13, the J call TRBJ2-1; D perhaps matches TRBD1 (5 bases). Germline-derived CDR1 and CDR2 are PRHDT and FYEKMQ (reference sequence). Deletions cut 1 base from V and 3 bases from J, with 10 bases between. The CDR3 runs 15 residues.

There are a few counts of this clonotype. The chain has TRBV5-4 and TRBJ2-1; 12 bases map to TRBD2. The V segment lost 6 bases and the J segment 8 bases; nucleotides outside the gene matches: 9. The length of the CDR3 is 15 residues. CDR1 is SGHNT, CDR2 YYREEE, per germline (reference sequence). CDR3 nucleotide sequence: TGTGCCAGCATGTACCTAGCGGGAGGGGGCGATGAGCAGTTCTTC. Translation gives CASMYLAGGGDEQFF.

This clonotype was seen a single time. An end of the junction differs from the germline gene, which may be a read error. CDR3 nucleotide sequence: TGCGCAAGCAGCTTGCCGGTAGCGGACACCGGGGAGCTGTTTTTT. The encoded protein is CASSLPVADTGELFF. V usage is TRBV5-1 and J usage is TRBJ2-2; maybe TRBD2 (6 bases). The germline CDR1 and CDR2 sequences are SGHRS and YFSETQ. CDR3 length equals 15 residues.

The rearrangement joins TRBV5-1 to TRBJ1-1; a weak D match, TRBD1 (6 bases). V was shortened by 2 bases and J by 8 bases, with 10 bases between the two germline ends. Germline V gene lookup returns CDR1 SGHRS and CDR2 YFSETQ. The CDR3 totals 12 residues. The CDR3 reads CASSLDRKEAFF. DNA for the CDR3: TGCGCCAGCAGCTTAGACAGGAAGGAAGCTTTCTTT.

The sample holds a few counts of this clonotype. The J gene is TRBJ2-7, the V gene TRBV20-1; 7 nucleotides agree with TRBD1. V trimming: 1 base; J trimming: 4 bases; junction bases outside the gene matches: 10. Germline V lookup: CDR1 DFQATT, CDR2 SNEGSKA (reference sequence). CDR3 size: 15 residues. In nucleotides, the CDR3 is TGCAGTGCTAGAGGGGGGCGACAGGGTTTTTACGAGCAGTACTTC. This gives the protein CSARGGRQGFYEQYF.

The V and J genes are TRBV12-3 or TRBV12-4 and TRBJ2-3; the match to TRBD2 covers 8 bases. V shed 3 bases and J 3 bases; nucleotides not matched to a gene: 5. The CDR3 length is 15 residues. As DNA, the CDR3 is TGTGCCAGCAGTTTCGTCCTAGCGGGTACAGATACGCAGTATTTT. It codes for CASSFVLAGTDTQYF.

The chain carries TRBV7-2 and TRBJ1-2; D gene unclear. Trimming cost V 5 bases and J 5 bases, with 15 bases left between them. CDR1 and CDR2 from the germline V gene are SGHTA and FQGNSA. The CDR3 contains 14 residues. The CDR3 nucleotides read TGTGCCAGCAGCAAAGGACGAACCGTTTATGGCTACACCTTC. Translating it yields CASSKGRTVYGYTF.

This clonotype was seen only a few times. The rearrangement uses TRBV27 and TRBJ1-1; TRBD1 aligns across 7 bases. J lost 1 base, V lost 5 bases, and 10 bases had no gene match. CDR3 length equals 16 residues. Germline V lookup: CDR1 MNHEY, CDR2 SMNVEV (reference sequence). The CDR3 sequence is CASSKWGNRGNTEAFF. The CDR3, as DNA: TGTGCCAGCAGTAAGTGGGGGAACAGGGGGAACACTGAAGCTTTCTTT.

The genes are TRBV11-2 and TRBJ2-1; 10 bases fit TRBD2. Per germline, CDR1 SGHAT and CDR2 FQNNGV. The J segment lost 0 bases and the V segment lost 5 bases, leaving 13 bases of the junction unmatched. CDR3 length: 19 amino acids. CDR3 DNA sequence: TGTGCCAGCAGCCCATCCCTCGGTACTAGCGGGGCCTCCTACAATGAGCAGTTCTTC. Translating gives CASSPSLGTSGASYNEQFF.

A few counts support this clonotype. This chain joins TRBV29-1 and TRBJ2-5; 7 bases align to TRBD1. The CDR3 has 13 amino acids. V was pared by 6 bases and J by 5 bases, with 9 bases of the junction left unmatched. In germline, CDR1 is SQVTM, CDR2 ANQGSEA. CDR3 sequence (DNA): TGCAGCGTATCGACAGGGATCGCGGAGACCCAGTACTTC. It yields the protein CSVSTGIAETQYF.

There are a few counts of this clonotype. V gene TRBV7-9 combines with J gene TRBJ2-7, with D uncertain. The ends were cut back, 11 bases at V and 3 bases at J, with 14 bases in the middle. The CDR3 extends over 12 amino acids. CDR1 is SEHNR and CDR2 is FQNEAQ in the germline V gene (reference sequence). CDR3 residues: CAEGLDGYEQYF. The CDR3 DNA reads as TGTGCCGAAGGTTTGGACGGCTACGAGCAGTACTTC.

This sequence joins TRBV7-9 and TRBJ2-1, with TRBD2 identical over 13 bases. Germline CDR1 SEHNR, CDR2 FQNEAQ (reference sequence). The CDR3 contains 17 residues. V gave up 1 base and J gave up 8 bases; unmatched junction bases: 8. CDR3 loop: CASSLVPTSGGAHEQFF. CDR3 DNA: TGTGCCAGCAGCTTAGTCCCAACTAGCGGGGGGGCGCATGAGCAGTTCTTC. Using reference TRBV7-9 and TRBJ2-1 for the parts outside the CDR3, the full variable domain is DTGVSQNPRHKITKRGQNVTFRCDPISEHNRLYWYRQTLGQGPEFLTYFQNEAQLEKSRLLSDRFSAERPKGSFSTLEIQRTEQGDSAMYLCASSLVPTSGGAHEQFFGPGTRLTVL.

This clonotype has only a few counts. The chain combines TRBV12-3 or TRBV12-4 with TRBJ2-3; D is tentatively TRBD1 or TRBD2 (6 bases each). The CDR3 extends over 15 amino acids. V lost 5 bases and J lost 4, with 16 bases in between. CDR3 protein: CASSRGGGLADTQYF. The DNA for the CDR3 is TGTGCCAGCAGTCGCGGAGGGGGGCTGGCAGATACGCAGTATTTT.

J is TRBJ2-7 and V is TRBV20-1; D perhaps matches TRBD1 (5 bases). The CDR3 is made up of 14 amino acids. V lost 0 bases, J lost 0 bases, and 9 bases lay in between. CDR1 DFQATT and CDR2 SNEGSKA come from the germline V gene (reference sequence). In DNA, the CDR3 is TGCAGTGCTAGAGATCCCAGGGCCTCCTACGAGCAGTACTTC. Encoded protein: CSARDPRASYEQYF.

This clonotype was found a few times. This chain links TRBV4-1 with TRBJ1-1; D may be TRBD1 (6 bases). The CDR3 has 15 residues. V lost 0 bases to trimming and J lost 2 bases, with 10 bases between them. Germline CDR1 MGHRA, CDR2 YSYEKL. The CDR3 DNA reads TGCGCCAGCAGCCAAGACATGGGGGCTAACACTGAAGCTTTCTTT. It translates to CASSQDMGANTEAFF.

The chain is built from TRBV19 and TRBJ1-5; D not resolved. There are 15 residues in the CDR3. V was cut by 9 bases and J by 0 bases, with 15 bases left in between. Germline values: CDR1 LNHDA, CDR2 SQIVND (reference sequence). CDR3 protein: CASQPQGYSNQPQHF. The DNA for the CDR3 is TGTGCCAGCCAACCCCAAGGGTATAGCAATCAGCCCCAGCATTTT.

There are a few counts of this clonotype. The chain recombines TRBV10-3 with TRBJ2-5; 8 bases are a match to TRBD1. This CDR3 has 15 residues. V shed 4 bases, J shed 1 base, and the junction held 5 bases outside the gene matches. Germline lookup yields CDR1 ENHRY and CDR2 SYGVKD. The chain's CDR3 is CAISARTGPQETQYF. The CDR3 DNA follows: TGTGCCATCAGTGCCCGGACAGGGCCCCAAGAGACCCAGTACTTC.

The chain links TRBV5-1 to TRBJ1-2, with TRBD1 matching over 9 bases. Trimming took 4 bases from V and 8 from J; bases not matched to a gene: 9. The CDR3 contains 14 residues. The germline V gene has CDR1 SGHRS and CDR2 YFSETQ. CDR3 in DNA: TGCGCCAGCAGCCTCCAGGGACAGGGAGGGGGCTACACCTTC. Translation: CASSLQGQGGGYTF.

This clonotype was seen only a few times. V usage is TRBV6-6 and J usage is TRBJ1-2, with 9 bases lining up with TRBD1. This CDR3 region has 14 residues. V dropped 5 bases and J dropped 10; count of bases not matched to a gene: 11. The germline V gene has CDR1 MNHNY and CDR2 SVGAGI (reference sequence). The CDR3 DNA reads as TGTGCCAGCAGTCCTCCGGGACAGGGCCTTGCCTACACCTTC. Encoded protein: CASSPPGQGLAYTF.

Only a few counts were recorded for this clonotype. This chain joins TRBV6-6 and TRBJ2-1; the match to TRBD2 covers 9 bases. The germline V gene encodes CDR1 MNHNY and CDR2 SVGAGI (reference sequence). The CDR3 extends over 15 amino acids. V gave up 9 bases and J gave up 8 bases; unmatched junction bases: 14. For the CDR3, the DNA is TGTGCCAGTTCTCGGGCGGGGACTAGCAGCGATGAGCAGTTCTTC. Protein product: CASSRAGTSSDEQFF.

V usage is TRBV7-8 and J usage is TRBJ1-2; D remains ambiguous. CDR3 length: 18 residues. Between the trimmed V and J ends, which lost 1 base and 4 bases, there was a span of 22 bases. Germline V gene sequence: CDR1 SGHVS, CDR2 FQNEAQ. For the CDR3, the DNA is TGTGCCAGCAGCTTAGGGGGAAGAACCATCCCTCCGCCCTATGGCTACACCTTC. Amino acid sequence: CASSLGGRTIPPPYGYTF.

Ten or more counts support this clonotype. The V call is TRBV7-9, the J call TRBJ2-2; a possible D gene is TRBD2 (6 bases). The CDR3 contains 15 residues. Germline CDR1 and CDR2: SEHNR and FQNEAQ (reference sequence). V was cut by 6 bases and J by 4 bases, with 15 bases left in between. Here the CDR3 DNA reads TGTGCCAGCAGACCACCCGGGGGAGGCACCGGGGAGCTGTTTTTT. Translating it yields CASRPPGGGTGELFF. Together with reference TRBV7-9 and TRBJ2-2, the CDR3 gives the full variable domain: DTGVSQNPRHKITKRGQNVTFRCDPISEHNRLYWYRQTLGQGPEFLTYFQNEAQLEKSRLLSDRFSAERPKGSFSTLEIQRTEQGDSAMYLCASRPPGGGTGELFFGEGSRLTVL.